These T cell receptor beta chains were read from a single sample in a study of neurological immune-mediated disorders. TCRdb independently ran MiXCR on the 5' RACE reads; one entry per CDR3 protein. The profile shows approximately 31,000 distinct CDR3 sequences, around an eighth of them singletons. Sequencing was done on a sample of PBMCs. Receptors were obtained from a woman aged 40 to 55 in good health. CDR3s include the opening cysteine and the closing phenylalanine or tryptophan. Each record gives: J gene, V gene, clone size, D gene, CDR3 protein, CDR3 DNA. The D gene is left open where the match is weak. The size entry is marked missing in some rows and otherwise reads once, few, many or a size class.

TRBJ2-3 | TRBV20-1 | many | . | CSALSGLGPDTQYF | TGCAGTGCCCTGAGCGGCCTAGGACCAGATACGCAGTATTTT
TRBJ2-1 | TRBV20-1 | many | . | CSAPDSSLSYNEQFF | TGCAGTGCGCCAGACTCGTCCCTCTCCTACAATGAGCAGTTCTTC
TRBJ1-1 | TRBV18 | many | TRBD1 | CASSLSRTGDDTEAFF | TGTGCCAGCTCACTAAGTAGGACAGGGGACGACACTGAAGCTTTCTTT
TRBJ2-3 | TRBV5-5 | many | TRBD2 | CASSFAGLASTDTQYF | TGTGCCAGCAGCTTCGCGGGACTAGCCTCCACAGATACGCAGTATTTT
TRBJ2-7 | TRBV5-1 | many | . | CASSLDQGTTYEQYF | TGCGCCAGCAGCTTGGACCAGGGGACTACCTACGAGCAGTACTTC
TRBJ1-1 | TRBV5-1 | many | . | CASNLGYYTEAFF | TGCGCCAGCAATTTGGGCTATTACACTGAAGCTTTCTTT
TRBJ2-1 | TRBV20-1 | . | . | CSAARDSNNEQFF | TGCAGTGCTGCCCGGGACTCGAACAATGAGCAGTTCTTC
TRBJ1-3 | TRBV7-9 | many | . | CASSLAARLPSGNTIYF | TGTGCCAGCAGCTTAGCGGCCAGGTTACCCTCTGGAAACACCATATATTTT
TRBJ2-5 | TRBV21-1 | many | . | CASSKVGLAGAETQYF | TGTGCCAGCAGCAAAGTCGGCCTAGCGGGAGCGGAGACCCAGTACTTC
TRBJ1-5 | TRBV12-3/TRBV12-4 | medium-sized | . | CASSLDGQPQHF | TGTGCCAGCAGTTTAGACGGTCAGCCCCAGCATTTT
TRBJ2-7 | TRBV7-9 | many | . | CASSFHSDTEQYF | TGTGCCAGCAGCTTTCACTCCGACACGGAGCAGTACTTC
TRBJ1-2 | TRBV6-5 | many | TRBD1 | CASSYSRDRVYYGYTF | TGTGCCAGCAGTTACTCTAGGGACAGAGTGTACTATGGCTACACCTTC
TRBJ1-4 | TRBV29-1 | many | TRBD1 | CSVAHRGNEKLFF | TGCAGCGTTGCCCACAGGGGGAATGAAAAACTGTTTTTT
TRBJ2-3 | TRBV5-6 | many | . | CASSLTVLTDTQYF | TGTGCCAGCAGCCTGACAGTACTCACAGATACGCAGTATTTT
TRBJ1-1 | TRBV18 | many | . | CASSRDQQNTEAFF | TGTGCCAGCTCACGGGACCAACAGAACACTGAAGCTTTCTTT